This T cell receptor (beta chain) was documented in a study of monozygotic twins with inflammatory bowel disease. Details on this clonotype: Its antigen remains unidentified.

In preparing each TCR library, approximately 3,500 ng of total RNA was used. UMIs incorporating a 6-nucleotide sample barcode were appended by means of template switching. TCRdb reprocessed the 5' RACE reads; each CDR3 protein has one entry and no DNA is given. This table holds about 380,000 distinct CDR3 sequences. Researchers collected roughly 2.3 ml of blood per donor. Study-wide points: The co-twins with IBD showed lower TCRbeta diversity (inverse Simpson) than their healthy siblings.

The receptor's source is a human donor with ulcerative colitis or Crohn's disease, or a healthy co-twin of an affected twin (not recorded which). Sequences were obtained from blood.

Here the CDR3 reads CASSPVGAGGSYEQYF. The chain has TRBV7-2 and TRBJ2-7; the D gene TCRdb calls, TRBD1, cannot be checked with no DNA. This CDR3 is built from 16 residues. Germline CDR1 and CDR2: SGHTA and FQGNSA.